This TCR beta chain was captured in a study of blood T cells in healthy people across ages. The total RNA that was extracted per sample amounted to at least 5.5 micrograms. For the second PCR, which ran for about 7 to 12 cycles, a sample-barcoded 5' primer and a J-beta primer mix were used. One entry per CDR3 protein results from TCRdb running MiXCR on the 5' RACE reads. The top ten hold roughly a tenth of the sample, which has 750,000 to 950,000 distinct CDR3 sequences, 29% seen once. V lost 5 bases and J lost 2; bases outside the gene matches: 5. The CDR3 runs 17 residues. The sample also formed part of further work on T cells of mothers and their children.

The source material was blood. This clonotype originated in a woman aged 40 to 50 in good health. The genes are TRBV12-3 or TRBV12-4 and TRBJ2-2; 13 bases are a match to TRBD2. This chain's CDR3 is CASSRTSGGPNTGELFF. The CDR3 DNA sequence: TGTGCCAGCAGTAGGACTAGCGGGGGCCCAAACACCGGGGAGCTGTTTTTT.